Detailed here is one T cell receptor (beta chain). This sample is drawn from a study of OX40 agonist ivuxolimab in advanced cancers. Measured with immunoSEQ multiplex PCR; TCRdb has only the in-frame clones, and not every one. Of approximately 58,000 clones in the sample, about four fifths were seen once. The material was CD4+ or CD8+ T cells sorted from blood, obtained in a trial of the OX40 agonist ivuxolimab. The origin of this receptor is an adult with an advanced solid tumor such as melanoma, head and neck, liver or kidney cancer.

CDR3 in DNA: TGTGCCAGCGGGTTCTCTGGAAACACCATATATTTT. Translated, it gives CASGFSGNTIYF. The rearrangement joins TRBV28 to TRBJ1-3; D call uncertain. The CDR3 has 12 residues. CDR1 and CDR2 (germline): MDHEN, SYDVKM. The germline V and J ends were trimmed by 8 bases and 0 bases, with 5 bases remaining between them.